The 20 T cell receptor beta chains below were found in one sample sequenced in a study of blood T cell repertoires in COVID-19. Profiled with immunoSEQ multiplex PCR; TCRdb holds only in-frame clones, not every one. The data hold around 120,000 clones, with about four fifths observed a single time. The sample was peripheral blood. The receptors were sampled from a man aged 70-80 years with acute or convalescent COVID-19.

In nucleotides, the CDR3 is TGTGCCAGCACCCCGGCCGGGGAGCTGTTTTTT. Its translation: CASTPAGELFF. This chain joins TRBV12-3 or TRBV12-4 and TRBJ2-2; D is uncertain. V lost 7 bases to trimming and J lost 6 bases, with 6 bases between them. The CDR3 runs to 11 residues.

This clone showed up just once. The gene calls are TRBV5-8 and TRBJ1-5; D uncertain. With 5 bases removed from V and 3 bases from J, the gap between germline ends came to 12 bases. This CDR3 has 14 residues. Germline V gives CDR1 SGHTS, CDR2 YDEGEE. The DNA for the CDR3 is TGTGCCAGCAGTCTTAGTGGTGACAATCAGCCCCAGCATTTT. Translated: CASSLSGDNQPQHF.

The chain combines TRBV5-4 with TRBJ2-3, with 10 positions matching TRBD2. The CDR3 extends over 15 amino acids. The junction had 7 bases not matched to a gene; V was cut back by 4 bases and J by 5 bases. CDR1 is SGHNT and CDR2 is YYREEE in the germline V gene (reference sequence). The CDR3 loop reads CASSQRGGLRDTQYF. The CDR3 nucleotides read TGTGCCAGCAGCCAGCGGGGGGGCCTGCGAGATACGCAGTATTTT.

The chain couples TRBV5-4 to TRBJ2-5; D possibly corresponds to TRBD1 (5 bases). CDR1 is SGHNT and CDR2 is YYREEE in the germline V gene (reference sequence). This CDR3 has 14 amino acids. With 4 bases removed from V and 3 bases from J, the gap between germline ends came to 13 bases. The CDR3 sequence: CASSTRQGEETQYF. CDR3 DNA sequence: TGTGCCAGCAGCACCAGACAAGGGGAAGAGACCCAGTACTTC.

The chain is built from TRBV9 and TRBJ2-1; weak D call: TRBD2 (6 bases). The germline V gene has CDR1 SGDLS and CDR2 YYNGEE. Trimming took 2 bases from V and 2 from J, leaving 11 bases between them. CDR3 length equals 15 residues. CDR3 residues: CASSVLAETYNEQFF. DNA for the CDR3: TGTGCCAGCAGCGTCTTAGCGGAGACCTACAATGAGCAGTTCTTC.

For the CDR3, the DNA is TGTGCCAGTTTTCGACAAGGAATGAACACTGAAGCTTTCTTT. As protein: CASFRQGMNTEAFF. The gene calls are TRBV19 and TRBJ1-1; D is unresolved. CDR3 length: 14 residues. Germline lookup yields CDR1 LNHDA and CDR2 SQIVND (reference sequence). Deletions cut 8 bases from V and 0 bases from J, with 13 bases between.

This clone was counted only a few times. The V gene is TRBV7-3, the J gene TRBJ1-1; tentative D call: TRBD1 (5 bases). Trimming removed 5 bases from V and 0 bases from J, with 25 bases in between. The germline CDR1 and CDR2 sequences are SGHTA and FQGTGA. CDR3 length: 19 residues. The CDR3 is CASSPDETDRIIMNTEAFF. The CDR3 DNA reads TGTGCCAGCAGCCCCGATGAGACAGACAGAATTATCATGAACACTGAAGCTTTCTTT. Supplemented by reference TRBV7-3 and TRBJ1-1, the full variable domain reads GAGVSQTPSNKVTEKGKYVELRCDPISGHTALYWYRQSLGQGPEFLIYFQGTGAADDSGLPNDRFFAVRPEGSVSTLKIQRTERGDSAVYLCASSPDETDRIIMNTEAFFGQGTRLTVV.

The V gene is TRBV10-1, the J gene TRBJ1-1; D might be TRBD1 (5 bases). Per the germline V gene, CDR1 is WNHNN and CDR2 is SYGVQD (reference sequence). CDR3 length: 17 amino acids. Between the trimmed V and J ends, which lost 6 bases and 5 bases, there was a span of 25 bases. The DNA of the CDR3 is TGCGCCAGCAGAAGCCACCCCAGGGCCCTCCCCGGGACTGAAGCTTTCTTT. This sequence encodes CASRSHPRALPGTEAFF.

The rearrangement uses TRBV6-5 and TRBJ1-1; 7 nucleotides agree with TRBD1. CDR3 size: 15 residues. V gave up 6 bases and J gave up 11 bases; unmatched junction bases: 18. Per germline, CDR1 MNHEY and CDR2 SVGAGI. In DNA form, the CDR3 reads TGTGCCAGCAGGAAGGGGACAGTACGTAAAGACTTCGCTTTCTTT. Protein sequence: CASRKGTVRKDFAFF.

The V call is TRBV5-6, the J call TRBJ1-3, with D tentatively TRBD1 (6 bases). V gave up 2 bases and J gave up 4 bases, with 10 bases separating them. Germline values: CDR1 SGHDT, CDR2 YYEEEE. The CDR3 is made up of 14 amino acids. CDR3 nucleotide sequence: TGTGCCAGCAGCTTTTATCAGGGGGGAAACACCATATATTTT. Translating it yields CASSFYQGGNTIYF.

This clone was seen a single time. This chain links TRBV5-1 with TRBJ2-7; 9 bases map to TRBD2. The CDR3 covers 18 residues. Germline V lookup: CDR1 SGHRS, CDR2 YFSETQ. The J segment lost 2 bases and the V segment lost 0 bases, leaving 12 bases of the junction unmatched. The CDR3, as DNA: TGCGCCAGCAGCTTGGGTCTGGCGGGGGGGCTTCCGACCTACGAGCAGTACTTC. Protein product: CASSLGLAGGLPTYEQYF.

This chain links TRBV4-3 with TRBJ2-3, with a weak D call TRBD2 (6 bases). From germline, CDR1 is LGHNA and CDR2 YSLEER. V gave up 1 base and J gave up 2 bases, with 16 bases separating them. The CDR3 is made up of 17 amino acids. This chain's CDR3 is CASSQAASRGFTDTQYF. For the CDR3, the DNA is TGCGCCAGCAGCCAAGCCGCCTCGCGGGGATTCACAGATACGCAGTATTTT.

The rearrangement links TRBV5-1 to TRBJ1-1, with 7 bases that match TRBD1. This CDR3 has 14 residues. V was clipped by 2 bases and J by 5 bases; unmatched bases: 6. Germline values: CDR1 SGHRS, CDR2 YFSETQ. CDR3 in DNA: TGCGCCAGCAGCTTCACAGGGGTTCAAACTGAAGCTTTCTTT. Translation: CASSFTGVQTEAFF. The whole variable domain, filled in from reference TRBV5-1 and TRBJ1-1, reads KAGVTQTPRYLIKTRGQQVTLSCSPISGHRSVSWYQQTPGQGLQFLFEYFSETQRNKGNFPGRFSGRQFSNSRSEMNVSTLELGDSALYLCASSFTGVQTEAFFGQGTRLTVV.

This clone was observed a single time. The chain has TRBV6-1 and TRBJ1-5; 8 bases fit TRBD1. The CDR3 consists of 17 residues. CDR1 is MNHNS, CDR2 SASEGT, per germline. J lost 7 bases, V lost 1 base, and 12 bases had no gene match. CDR3 DNA sequence: TGTGCCAGCAGTGAAGTAGGACAGGGAGGGAGAAAACAGCCCCAGCATTTT. Its protein product is CASSEVGQGGRKQPQHF.

This chain links TRBV9 with TRBJ2-7, with TRBD2 matching over 9 bases. CDR1 SGDLS and CDR2 YYNGEE come from the germline V gene. With V trimmed by 0 bases and J by 2 bases, 6 bases remained unmatched. This CDR3 has 16 residues. CDR3 bases: TGTGCCAGCAGCGTAGCGGGCGGGGGGGCCACCTACGAGCAGTACTTC. Protein sequence: CASSVAGGGATYEQYF.

The chain combines TRBV5-5 with TRBJ1-1; D call uncertain. The CDR3 consists of 16 residues. Deletions cut 2 bases from V and 0 bases from J, with 14 bases between. Germline loops: CDR1 SGHKS, CDR2 YYEKEE (reference sequence). The CDR3 protein is CASSFFQVALNTEAFF. The CDR3 DNA is TGTGCCAGCAGCTTCTTCCAAGTGGCTCTGAACACTGAAGCTTTCTTT.

This chain links TRBV2 with TRBJ1-2, with unresolved D. The V gene's germline CDR1 is SNHLY and CDR2 FYNNEI. The CDR3 is 14 residues long. Trimming removed 3 bases at V and 4 bases at J, with 12 bases between. The CDR3 protein is CASSEEVGLYGYTF. The CDR3 DNA reads as TGTGCCAGCAGTGAGGAGGTTGGACTCTATGGCTACACCTTC. The full variable domain, rest sourced from reference TRBV2 and TRBJ1-2, is EPEVTQTPSHQVTQMGQEVILRCVPISNHLYFYWYRQILGQKVEFLVSFYNNEISEKSEIFDDQFSVERPDGSNFTLKIRSTKLEDSAMYFCASSEEVGLYGYTFGSGTRLTVV.

The V and J genes are TRBV18 and TRBJ1-4; 9 bases fit TRBD1. Germline V gives CDR1 KGHSH, CDR2 LQKENI. The CDR3 contains 14 residues. V dropped 4 bases and J dropped 5; count of bases not matched to a gene: 2. The CDR3, as DNA: TGTGCCAGCTCACTAGACAGGGGGAATGAAAAACTGTTTTTT. Amino acids: CASSLDRGNEKLFF. Full variable domain (missing parts from reference TRBV18 and TRBJ1-4): NAGVMQNPRHLVRRRGQEARLRCSPMKGHSHVYWYRQLPEEGLKFMVYLQKENIIDESGMPKERFSAEFPKEGPSILRIQQVVRGDSAAYFCASSLDRGNEKLFFGSGTQLSVL.

V and J are TRBV18 and TRBJ2-5; the D is unclear. Deletions cut 5 bases from V and 2 bases from J, with 15 bases between. The CDR3 has 15 amino acids. Germline V CDR1 and CDR2: KGHSH, LQKENI. CDR3 amino acids: CASSESAGLQETQYF. The CDR3 DNA sequence: TGTGCCAGCTCAGAATCGGCAGGCCTGCAAGAGACCCAGTACTTC.

This chain uses TRBV12-5 with TRBJ2-2; D is possibly TRBD1 (6 bases). V lost 0 bases and J lost 5, with 13 bases in between. The germline V gene encodes CDR1 LGHNT and CDR2 FRNRAP. The CDR3 has 16 amino acids. The DNA of the CDR3 is TGTGCTAGTGGTTTGGTAAGGACAGACGTAACCGGGGAGCTGTTTTTT. Translation gives CASGLVRTDVTGELFF.